Listed below are T cell receptor beta chains from one sample, sequenced in a study of patients and donors after allogeneic stem cell transplantation. In TCRdb, the RT-PCR reads were re-called with MiXCR into one record per CDR3 protein. The sample holds 400,000 to 450,000 distinct CDR3 sequences, 16% seen once. The sequenced sample was blood, either unsorted or a sorted T cell fraction (not recorded which). The receptors were sampled from a human donor who was either an allogeneic HSCT recipient or a stem cell or donor lymphocyte infusion donor (not recorded which). It is not recorded whose cells these are; they may come from a transplant donor. Both conserved end residues are trimmed from each CDR3. The D gene is left open where the match is weak. Part of the rows lack a size; the others show once, few, many or a class for expanded clones.

size,length,V,D,CDR3
-,14,TRBV3-1,TRBD2,ASSQGGREGTYEQY
many,12,TRBV5-5,-,ASSIRRLNYEQY
many,11,TRBV12-3/TRBV12-4,TRBD1,ASSSRTGSGAF
-,13,TRBV27,TRBD2,ASSPWGLRTDTQY
many,12,TRBV29-1,-,SAGTALSTDTQY
many,12,TRBV12-3/TRBV12-4,-,ASRLTQREDEQF
many,12,TRBV7-2,TRBD1,ASSSGQGYDEQY
few,11,TRBV6-6,-,ASGLVRGYEQY
-,12,TRBV20-1,TRBD2,SASLASNTGELF
few,14,TRBV25-1,-,ASRDPRTGGPHEQF
-,13,TRBV24-1,TRBD1,ATSATGKSNQPQH
-,11,TRBV6-1,-,ASSNQGSGELF
-,14,TRBV7-2,-,ASSLGVRTSTDTQY
many,10,TRBV20-1,-,SAPTLGEGYT
-,12,TRBV11-2,-,ASSRDNSNQPQH
few,11,TRBV12-3/TRBV12-4,-,ASSTGPHYGYT
-,14,TRBV4-2,TRBD2,ASSQFGTRDYYEQY